The 17 T cell receptor beta chains given below trace back to one sample, sequenced in a study of blood T cell repertoires in COVID-19. Clones were sequenced by immunoSEQ multiplex PCR, and TCRdb holds only the in-frame ones, with some missing. The data contain 40,000 to 55,000 clones, 70% to 90% of them singletons. Sample: peripheral blood. The receptors were gathered from a man aged 50 or older with active COVID-19.

The V and J genes are TRBV10-3 and TRBJ1-1, with 12 bases fitting TRBD1. The CDR3 covers 14 residues. The junction had 7 bases not matched to a gene; V was cut back by 10 bases and J by 4 bases. The germline V gene encodes CDR1 ENHRY and CDR2 SYGVKD. The CDR3 DNA reads as TGTGCCACCGGGACAGGGGGCTTGGTCACTGAAGCTTTCTTT. Amino acids: CATGTGGLVTEAFF.

This clone was picked up a small number of times. This chain uses TRBV4-1 with TRBJ1-6, with D perhaps TRBD1 (5 bases). The V end lost 0 bases, the J end lost 6 bases, and 12 bases lay between the germline ends. Germline-derived CDR1 and CDR2 are MGHRA and YSYEKL. CDR3 size: 16 residues. In DNA, the CDR3 is TGCGCCAGCAGCCAAGATCCAGCAGGGCCTAATTCACCCCTCCACTTT. Its translation: CASSQDPAGPNSPLHF.

V and J are TRBV7-8 and TRBJ2-5; no reliable D call. V lost 1 base and J lost 4, with 16 bases in between. Germline CDR1 reads SGHVS; CDR2 reads FQNEAQ. This CDR3 is built from 16 residues. The CDR3 protein is CASSLEARLLPETQYF. CDR3 in DNA: TGTGCCAGCAGCTTAGAAGCACGGCTACTACCAGAGACCCAGTACTTC.

The chain recombines TRBV5-5 with TRBJ2-2; 7 bases agree with TRBD2. CDR3 size: 14 residues. Trimming at V came to 4 bases and at J to 6 bases, leaving 6 bases not matched to a gene. Per germline, CDR1 SGHKS and CDR2 YYEKEE (reference sequence). The CDR3 here is CASSPTSDPGELFF. Here the CDR3 DNA reads TGTGCCAGCAGCCCAACTAGCGATCCCGGGGAGCTGTTTTTT.

The CDR3 here is CATSGQEPYEQYF. The CDR3 region has the DNA TGTGCCACCTCGGGACAGGAGCCCTACGAGCAGTACTTC. The chain has TRBV24-1 and TRBJ2-7; 8 nucleotides agree with TRBD1. The CDR3 is 13 amino acids. Trimming at V came to 9 bases and at J to 2 bases, leaving 5 bases not matched to a gene. Germline V lookup: CDR1 KGHDR, CDR2 SFDVKD.

The chain links TRBV6-5 to TRBJ2-7; 8 bases align to TRBD1. The trim removed 4 bases at V and 2 bases at J, leaving 4 bases unmatched. The CDR3 sequence is 14 residues long. CDR1 is MNHEY and CDR2 is SVGAGI in the germline V gene. The chain's CDR3 is CASSSLTGAYEQYF. The CDR3, as DNA: TGTGCCAGCAGTTCCCTGACAGGGGCCTACGAGCAGTACTTC.

The chain joins TRBV7-8 to TRBJ2-1; TRBD1 aligns across 8 bases. Trimming took 2 bases from V and 0 from J; bases not matched to a gene: 9. From germline, CDR1 is SGHVS and CDR2 FQNEAQ. The CDR3 totals 18 residues. CDR3: CASSLWDRTESSYNEQFF. The CDR3 DNA follows: TGTGCCAGCAGCTTATGGGACAGGACGGAGAGCTCCTACAATGAGCAGTTCTTC.

This chain links TRBV4-2 with TRBJ2-5; 7 bases line up with TRBD2. V was pared by 0 bases and J by 7 bases, with 8 bases of the junction left unmatched. The CDR3 runs 15 residues. The germline CDR1 and CDR2 sequences are LGHNA and YNFKEQ. DNA of the CDR3: TGTGCCAGCAGCCAAGATAAGACTAGCCAGGGGACCCAGTACTTC. The encoded protein is CASSQDKTSQGTQYF.

The V gene is TRBV4-2, the J gene TRBJ2-1; the match to TRBD2 covers 14 bases. Germline assignment: CDR1 LGHNA and CDR2 YNFKEQ. Trimming removed 3 bases from V and 0 bases from J; junction bases left unmatched: 7. CDR3 length: 19 amino acids. CDR3 residues: CASSHATGTSGSSYNEQFF. In nucleotides, the CDR3 is TGTGCCAGCAGCCATGCCACCGGGACTAGCGGGAGCTCCTACAATGAGCAGTTCTTC.

The chain has TRBV2 and TRBJ1-6; 7 bases match TRBD1. J was trimmed by 10 bases and V by 4 bases; bases with no gene match: 10. The length of the CDR3 is 15 residues. Germline loops: CDR1 SNHLY, CDR2 FYNNEI. As DNA, the CDR3 is TGTGCCAGCAGTGGTCTCACAGGGGTGGGCTCACCCCTCCACTTT. This encodes CASSGLTGVGSPLHF.

This chain joins TRBV19 and TRBJ2-5; D might be TRBD1 (6 bases). V lost 6 bases and J lost 7, with 18 bases in between. The CDR3 spans 14 residues. CDR1 and CDR2 from the germline V gene are LNHDA and SQIVND (reference sequence). The CDR3 loop reads CASRINRARGTQYF. The DNA for the CDR3 is TGTGCCAGTAGGATTAACAGGGCTCGGGGGACCCAGTACTTC.

The chain is built from TRBV7-3 and TRBJ1-5; possible D gene TRBD1, 6 bases. Germline CDR1 and CDR2: SGHTA and FQGTGA. Trimming stripped 4 bases from V and 0 bases from J, with 25 bases between. The CDR3 covers 20 residues. Here the CDR3 reads CASSYRGDRATGNSNQPQHF. CDR3 sequence (DNA): TGTGCCAGCAGCTATCGAGGTGACCGCGCCACAGGGAATAGCAATCAGCCCCAGCATTTT.

This chain joins TRBV24-1 and TRBJ2-5, with D perhaps TRBD2 (7 bases). Germline V gene sequence: CDR1 KGHDR, CDR2 SFDVKD. There are 16 residues in the CDR3. The ends were cut back, 1 base at V and 0 bases at J, with 11 bases in the middle. Here the CDR3 DNA reads TGTGCCACCAGTGATTTCGGGGGGCAGGACCAAGAGACCCAGTACTTC. Translation: CATSDFGGQDQETQYF.

This clone was picked up one time. The chain links TRBV29-1 to TRBJ2-1; TRBD1 matches 7 bases. CDR3 length: 18 amino acids. Germline CDR1 reads SQVTM; CDR2 reads ANQGSEA. Germline trimming cut 5 bases from V and 1 base from J; bases unmatched to any gene: 17. The CDR3 sequence is CSVREGGENKGSYNEQFF. CDR3 DNA sequence: TGCAGCGTTCGCGAAGGGGGCGAGAATAAGGGATCCTACAATGAGCAGTTCTTC.

This chain uses TRBV30 with TRBJ2-3; D not certain. The V end lost 1 base, the J end lost 1 base, and 12 bases lay between the germline ends. CDR1 and CDR2 (germline): GTSNPN, SVGIG (reference sequence). There are 15 residues in the CDR3. The DNA of the CDR3 is TGTGCCTGGAGTGCGGGTCGTCAAGGCACAGATACGCAGTATTTT. It encodes CAWSAGRQGTDTQYF. Using reference TRBV30 and TRBJ2-3 for the parts outside the CDR3, the full variable domain is SQTIHQWPATLVQPVGSPLSLECTVEGTSNPNLYWYRQAAGRGLQLLFYSVGIGQISSEVPQNLSASRPQDRQFILSSKKLLLSDSGFYLCAWSAGRQGTDTQYFGPGTRLTVL.

The CDR3 spells CASSFGLAGRGQNEQFF. The CDR3 DNA reads as TGTGCCAGCTCATTCGGACTAGCGGGGAGGGGGCAGAATGAGCAGTTCTTC. The chain couples TRBV18 to TRBJ2-1, with 12 bases aligning to TRBD2. The CDR3 is made up of 17 amino acids. The V and J ends lost 5 bases and 7 bases, in that order; junction bases with no gene match: 12. Germline V gene data show CDR1 as KGHSH and CDR2 as LQKENI.

The chain links TRBV6-1 to TRBJ2-1; D not resolved. The CDR3 has 13 amino acids. Germline loops: CDR1 MNHNS, CDR2 SASEGT. With 1 base removed from V and 5 bases from J, the gap between germline ends came to 6 bases. This CDR3 reads CASSEDSHNEQFF. The DNA of the CDR3 is TGTGCCAGCAGTGAAGACAGTCACAATGAGCAGTTCTTC.